This is a list of T cell receptor beta chains from one sample in a study of neurological immune-mediated disorders. TCRdb processed the 5' RACE reads anew with MiXCR; each CDR3 protein has one entry. The table includes around 62,000 distinct CDR3 sequences, under 5% detected once. Material for sequencing was PBMCs. All receptors derive from a man aged 45-65 years with multiple sclerosis. Both conserved end residues are part of each CDR3. A D gene is named only where the DNA matches it firmly. Where a row states a size, it is once, few, many or the class of an expanded clone; other rows omit it.

D gene	V gene	clone size	J gene	CDR3 protein	CDR3 DNA
-	TRBV20-1	many	TRBJ1-1	CSARDPGKNTEAFF	TGCAGTGCTAGAGACCCAGGAAAGAACACTGAAGCTTTCTTT
-	TRBV12-3/TRBV12-4	many	TRBJ2-2	CASRKTDTPGELFF	TGTGCCAGCAGGAAGACAGACACTCCCGGGGAGCTGTTTTTT
-	TRBV7-2	-	TRBJ2-3	CASSLWVQSGGTDTQYF	TGTGCCAGCAGCTTATGGGTACAAAGCGGAGGGACAGATACGCAGTATTTT
-	TRBV12-3/TRBV12-4	many	TRBJ2-2	CASSWGHSTGELFF	TGTGCCAGCAGTTGGGGACACAGCACCGGGGAGCTGTTTTTT
-	TRBV5-5	many	TRBJ2-2	CASSLRWQGTGELFF	TGTGCCAGCAGCTTGAGATGGCAGGGGACCGGGGAGCTGTTTTTT
-	TRBV6-5	many	TRBJ1-5	CASSSSNQVQHF	TGTGCCAGCAGTAGTAGCAATCAGGTCCAGCATTTT
-	TRBV20-1	many	TRBJ1-6	CSAPTGSQGPLHF	TGCAGTGCTCCTACCGGGTCCCAGGGGCCCCTCCACTTT
-	TRBV6-6	many	TRBJ2-6	CASSYSFGARGANVLTF	TGTGCCAGCAGTTACTCGTTTGGAGCCCGAGGGGCCAACGTCCTGACTTTC
TRBD2	TRBV5-5	many	TRBJ2-1	CASSLGLADYNEQFF	TGTGCCAGCAGCTTGGGACTAGCGGACTACAATGAGCAGTTCTTC
TRBD1	TRBV20-1	many	TRBJ1-1	CSAFGQGLSEAFF	TGCAGTGCTTTTGGACAGGGTCTGAGTGAAGCTTTCTTT
-	TRBV10-2	many	TRBJ2-2	CASSLGYYTGELFF	TGCGCCAGCAGCCTGGGGTACTATACCGGGGAGCTGTTTTTT
TRBD1	TRBV28	-	TRBJ1-5	CASSLLDRINQPQNF	TGTGCCAGCAGTTTACTGGACAGGATAAATCAGCCCCAGAATTTT
TRBD2	TRBV5-1	-	TRBJ2-1	CASSSAGGDKSSYNEQFF	TGCGCCAGCAGCTCTGCGGGGGGCGATAAAAGCTCCTACAATGAGCAGTTCTTC
TRBD1	TRBV20-1	many	TRBJ2-4	CSARGRRGQLGDIQYF	TGCAGTGCTAGAGGACGTCGGGGACAGCTGGGGGACATTCAGTACTTC
-	TRBV10-3	-	TRBJ1-2	CAISAERGFGYTF	TGTGCCATCAGCGCGGAAAGGGGCTTTGGCTACACCTTC
-	TRBV7-9	few	TRBJ1-1	CASRLGTGNTEAFF	TGTGCCAGCAGATTAGGGACTGGGAACACTGAAGCTTTCTTT
TRBD1	TRBV7-6	many	TRBJ2-2	CASSVTGGLTGELFF	TGTGCCAGCAGCGTTACAGGGGGCCTCACCGGGGAGCTGTTTTTT
TRBD2	TRBV5-1	-	TRBJ2-3	CASSLVLAGEGDTQYF	TGCGCCAGCAGCTTGGTACTAGCGGGCGAGGGAGATACGCAGTATTTT
-	TRBV29-1	-	TRBJ2-1	CSGRKYNEQFF	TGCAGCGGTCGAAAGTACAATGAGCAGTTCTTC
-	TRBV7-9	many	TRBJ2-5	CASSLDETQYF	TGTGCCAGCAGCTTAGATGAGACCCAGTACTTC
-	TRBV11-2	few	TRBJ1-4	CASSSKNEKLFF	TGTGCCAGCAGCTCAAAAAATGAAAAACTGTTTTTT
TRBD2	TRBV20-1	many	TRBJ2-3	CSASGGAVFRTDTQYF	TGCAGTGCTAGCGGGGGGGCCGTATTCCGCACAGATACGCAGTATTTT
-	TRBV12-3/TRBV12-4	few	TRBJ2-3	CASSLAPKGYTQYF	TGTGCCAGCAGTTTAGCCCCAAAGGGATATACGCAGTATTTT
-	TRBV6-6	many	TRBJ1-3	CASSYQGNTIYF	TGTGCCAGCAGTTATCAGGGAAACACCATATATTTT
-	TRBV24-1	many	TRBJ2-2	CATSDLGRDGGELFF	TGTGCCACCAGTGATTTGGGGCGCGATGGCGGGGAGCTGTTTTTT
TRBD2	TRBV5-1	many	TRBJ2-7	CASSAPERGVSYEQYF	TGCGCCAGCAGCGCCCCGGAGCGGGGGGTCTCCTACGAGCAGTACTTC
-	TRBV6-5	many	TRBJ2-2	CASSYSTQGIGELFF	TGTGCCAGCAGTTACTCGACGCAGGGCATCGGGGAGCTGTTTTTT
TRBD2	TRBV28	many	TRBJ2-3	CASSLPLSSGGRDTQYF	TGTGCCAGCAGCCTACCATTGTCTAGCGGGGGACGGGATACGCAGTATTTT
-	TRBV5-6	many	TRBJ2-1	CASSSPRGGNNEQFF	TGTGCCAGCAGCTCCCCACGAGGCGGTAACAATGAGCAGTTCTTC
-	TRBV20-1	-	TRBJ1-6	CSAPVGEGNSPLNF	-
TRBD1	TRBV5-1	many	TRBJ1-2	CASRPRTGVYYGYTF	TGCGCCAGCCGCCCCCGGACAGGGGTATACTATGGCTACACCTTC
-	TRBV20-1	many	TRBJ1-1	CSATFKLFSNTEAFF	TGCAGTGCCACCTTTAAATTATTCTCGAACACTGAAGCTTTCTTT
TRBD2	TRBV5-1	few	TRBJ2-1	CASSWGGSEQFF	TGCGCCAGCAGCTGGGGGGGTAGCGAGCAGTTCTTC
-	TRBV7-2	many	TRBJ2-5	CASSEQISSQETQYF	TGTGCCAGCAGCGAACAAATTAGCTCCCAAGAGACCCAGTACTTC
-	TRBV6-1	-	TRBJ1-1	CASSEIAQPMNTEAFF	TGTGCCAGCAGTGAAATTGCCCAGCCTATGAACACTGAAGCTTTCTTT
TRBD1	TRBV12-5	few	TRBJ1-6	CASGLVLSRGLGSPLHF	TGTGCTAGTGGTTTGGTACTCTCCAGGGGGCTCGGTTCACCCCTCCACTTT
-	TRBV12-3/TRBV12-4	many	TRBJ2-3	CASSPGLAGWDTQYF	TGTGCCAGCAGTCCCGGACTGGCCGGGTGGGATACGCAGTATTTT
TRBD1	TRBV7-9	many	TRBJ1-2	CASSSNVGQSNYGYTF	TGTGCCAGCAGCTCAAATGTGGGACAGTCCAACTATGGCTACACCTTC
-	TRBV24-1	many	TRBJ2-3	CATRGQSNTDTQYF	TGTGCCACCAGAGGACAGTCCAACACAGATACGCAGTATTTT
-	TRBV12-3/TRBV12-4	many	TRBJ1-2	CASSHDSDSYGYTF	TGTGCCAGCAGTCACGACAGCGATTCCTATGGCTACACCTTC
-	TRBV7-3	many	TRBJ2-1	CASSLTRGNYNEQFF	TGTGCCAGCAGCTTAACGAGGGGTAACTACAATGAGCAGTTCTTC
-	TRBV5-1	many	TRBJ2-2	CASSTTTNTGELFF	TGCGCCAGCAGCACAACTACGAACACCGGGGAGCTGTTTTTT
TRBD1	TRBV5-1	-	TRBJ1-5	CASSPGTGGQPQNF	TGCGCCAGCAGCCCAGGGACAGGGGGGCAGCCCCAGAATTTT
-	TRBV5-6	many	TRBJ2-5	CASSSLTGFQETQYF	TGTGCCAGCAGCTCCCTTACAGGATTCCAAGAGACCCAGTACTTC